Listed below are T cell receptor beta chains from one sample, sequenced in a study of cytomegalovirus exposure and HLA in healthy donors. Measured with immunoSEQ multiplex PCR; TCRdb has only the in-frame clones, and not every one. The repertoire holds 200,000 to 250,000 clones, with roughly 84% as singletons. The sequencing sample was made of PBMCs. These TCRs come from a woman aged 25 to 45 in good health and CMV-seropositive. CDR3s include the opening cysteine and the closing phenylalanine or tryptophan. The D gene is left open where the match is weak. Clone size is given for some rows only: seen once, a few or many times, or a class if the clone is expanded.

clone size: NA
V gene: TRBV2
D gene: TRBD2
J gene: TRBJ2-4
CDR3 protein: CAASGGLPRRNIQYF
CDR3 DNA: TGTGCCGCTAGCGGGGGACTCCCCCGGAGAAACATTCAGTACTTC

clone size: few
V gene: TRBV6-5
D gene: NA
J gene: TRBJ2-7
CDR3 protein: CASSRASTYEQYF
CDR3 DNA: TGTGCCAGCAGTCGGGCCTCTACCTACGAGCAGTACTTC

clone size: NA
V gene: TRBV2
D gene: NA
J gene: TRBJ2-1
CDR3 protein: CASGDTGQYNEQFF
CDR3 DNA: TGTGCCAGCGGAGACACAGGACAGTACAATGAGCAGTTCTTC

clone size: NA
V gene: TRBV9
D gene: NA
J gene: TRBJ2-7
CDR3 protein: CASSPNGGTGSYEQYF
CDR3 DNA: TGTGCCAGCAGCCCTAACGGGGGCACCGGCTCCTACGAGCAGTACTTC

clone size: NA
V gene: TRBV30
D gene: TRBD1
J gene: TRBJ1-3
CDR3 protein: CAWDRGVDWNSGNTIYF
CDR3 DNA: TGTGCCTGGGACAGGGGGGTGGACTGGAACTCTGGAAACACCATATATTTT

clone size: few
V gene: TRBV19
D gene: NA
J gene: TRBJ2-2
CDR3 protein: CASSIAGTNTGELFF
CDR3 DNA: TGTGCCAGTAGTATTGCCGGTACGAACACCGGGGAGCTGTTTTTT

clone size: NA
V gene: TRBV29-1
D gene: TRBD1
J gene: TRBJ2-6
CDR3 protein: CSVGTGGFGANVLTF
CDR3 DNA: TGCAGCGTTGGGACAGGGGGCTTTGGGGCCAACGTCCTGACTTTC

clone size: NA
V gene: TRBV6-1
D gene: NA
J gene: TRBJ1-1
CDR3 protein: CASSGTGANTEAFF
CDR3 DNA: TGTGCCAGCAGTGGAACAGGAGCGAACACTGAAGCTTTCTTT

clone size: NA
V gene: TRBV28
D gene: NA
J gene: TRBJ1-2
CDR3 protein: CASSTLGGRRHGYTF
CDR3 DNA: TGTGCCAGCAGTACCCTGGGGGGGCGCAGACATGGCTACACCTTC

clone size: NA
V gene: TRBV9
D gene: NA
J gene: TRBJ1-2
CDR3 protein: CASSPRQGDGYTF
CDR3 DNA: TGTGCCAGCAGCCCTAGGCAGGGAGACGGCTACACCTTC

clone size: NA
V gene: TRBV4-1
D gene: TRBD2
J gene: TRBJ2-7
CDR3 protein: CASSQVGLAGVREQYF
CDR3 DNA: TGCGCCAGCAGCCAAGTGGGACTAGCGGGAGTTCGTGAGCAGTACTTC

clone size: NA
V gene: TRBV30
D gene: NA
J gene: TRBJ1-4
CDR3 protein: CACSDSTNEKLFF
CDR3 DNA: TGTGCCTGTTCGGACTCGACTAATGAAAAACTGTTTTTT

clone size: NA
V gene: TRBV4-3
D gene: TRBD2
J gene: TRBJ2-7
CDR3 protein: CASSQDWERERPYEQYF
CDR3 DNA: TGCGCCAGCAGCCAAGATTGGGAGCGGGAGCGACCCTACGAGCAGTACTTC

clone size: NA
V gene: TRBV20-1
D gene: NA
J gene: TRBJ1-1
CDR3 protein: CSVTGNEAFF
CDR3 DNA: TGCAGTGTCACCGGGAACGAAGCTTTCTTT

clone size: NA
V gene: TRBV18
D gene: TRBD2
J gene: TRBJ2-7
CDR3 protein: CASSPPAGGPHEQYF
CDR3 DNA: TGTGCCAGCTCACCACCGGCGGGAGGGCCACACGAGCAGTACTTC

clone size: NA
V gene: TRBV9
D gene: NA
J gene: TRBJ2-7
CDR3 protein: CASSVGVGEQYF
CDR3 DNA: TGTGCCAGCAGCGTAGGAGTTGGGGAGCAGTACTTC

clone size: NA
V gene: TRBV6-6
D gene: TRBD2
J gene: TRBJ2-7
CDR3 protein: CASSMRAGKESEQYF
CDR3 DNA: TGTGCCAGCAGTATGAGAGCGGGAAAAGAGTCCGAGCAGTACTTC

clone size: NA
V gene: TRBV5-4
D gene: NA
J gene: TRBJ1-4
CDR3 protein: CASSLQGDDEKLFF
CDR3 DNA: TGTGCCAGCAGCTTACAGGGCGATGATGAAAAACTGTTTTTT

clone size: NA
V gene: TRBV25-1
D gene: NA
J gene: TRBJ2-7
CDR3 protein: CASSDSTGLSYEQYF
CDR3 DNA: TGTGCCAGCAGTGACTCGACAGGTCTCTCCTACGAGCAGTACTTC

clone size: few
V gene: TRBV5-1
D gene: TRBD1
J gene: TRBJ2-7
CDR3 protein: CASKPLDRDSSYEQYF
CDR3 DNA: TGCGCCAGCAAGCCCCTAGACAGGGATAGTTCCTACGAGCAGTACTTC

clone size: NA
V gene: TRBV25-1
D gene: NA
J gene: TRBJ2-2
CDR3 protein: CASTSSEYTGELFF
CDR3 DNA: TGTGCCAGCACCTCTTCGGAGTACACCGGGGAGCTGTTTTTT

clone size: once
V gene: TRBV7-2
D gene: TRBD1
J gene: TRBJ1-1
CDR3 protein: CASVLDRGNTEAFF
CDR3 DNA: TGTGCCAGCGTCCTCGACAGGGGGAACACTGAAGCTTTCTTT

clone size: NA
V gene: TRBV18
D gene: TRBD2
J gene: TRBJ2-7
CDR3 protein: CASSGGASGFYEQYF
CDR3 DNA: TGTGCCAGCTCGGGTGGGGCTAGCGGGTTCTACGAGCAGTACTTC

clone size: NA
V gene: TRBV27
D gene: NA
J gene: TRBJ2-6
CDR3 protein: CASSLDGPLANVLTF
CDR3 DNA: TGTGCCAGCAGTTTAGACGGGCCCCTGGCCAACGTCCTGACTTTC

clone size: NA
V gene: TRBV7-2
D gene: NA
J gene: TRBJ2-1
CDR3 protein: CASKKEASEQFF
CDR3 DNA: TGTGCCAGCAAAAAAGAAGCATCTGAGCAGTTCTTC

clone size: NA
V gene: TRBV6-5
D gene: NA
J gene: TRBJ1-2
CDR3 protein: CASSPGRDSRGYTF
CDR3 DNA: TGTGCCAGCAGCCCGGGGCGGGACTCGAGGGGCTACACCTTC

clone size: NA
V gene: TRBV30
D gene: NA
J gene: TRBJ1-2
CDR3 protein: CAWSAPGPRFGYGYTF
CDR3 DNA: TGTGCCTGGAGTGCCCCCGGGCCGCGGTTCGGCTATGGCTACACCTTC

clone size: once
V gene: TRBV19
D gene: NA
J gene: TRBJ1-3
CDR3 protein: CASRLSGNTIYF
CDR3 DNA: TGTGCCAGCCGACTTTCGGGAAACACCATATATTTT

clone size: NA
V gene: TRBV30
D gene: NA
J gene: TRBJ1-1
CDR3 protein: CAWSGRGGGRTEAFF
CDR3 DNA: TGTGCCTGGAGTGGAAGGGGGGGCGGAAGGACTGAAGCTTTCTTT

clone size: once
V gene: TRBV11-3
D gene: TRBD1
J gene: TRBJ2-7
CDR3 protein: CASSSGTGVRYEQYF
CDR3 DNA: TGTGCCAGCAGCTCTGGGACAGGAGTACGCTACGAGCAGTACTTC

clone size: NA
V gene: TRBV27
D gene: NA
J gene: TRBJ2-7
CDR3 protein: CASSKAASYEQYF
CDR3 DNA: TGTGCCAGCAGTAAGGCGGCCTCCTACGAGCAGTACTTC

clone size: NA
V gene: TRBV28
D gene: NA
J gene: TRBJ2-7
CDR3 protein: CASRVGGSYEQYF
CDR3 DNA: TGTGCCAGCAGAGTGGGAGGTTCCTACGAGCAGTACTTC

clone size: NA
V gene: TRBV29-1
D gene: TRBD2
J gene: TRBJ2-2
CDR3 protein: CSGGGAHQAGELFF
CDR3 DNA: TGCAGCGGGGGGGGTGCCCACCAAGCCGGGGAGCTGTTTTTT